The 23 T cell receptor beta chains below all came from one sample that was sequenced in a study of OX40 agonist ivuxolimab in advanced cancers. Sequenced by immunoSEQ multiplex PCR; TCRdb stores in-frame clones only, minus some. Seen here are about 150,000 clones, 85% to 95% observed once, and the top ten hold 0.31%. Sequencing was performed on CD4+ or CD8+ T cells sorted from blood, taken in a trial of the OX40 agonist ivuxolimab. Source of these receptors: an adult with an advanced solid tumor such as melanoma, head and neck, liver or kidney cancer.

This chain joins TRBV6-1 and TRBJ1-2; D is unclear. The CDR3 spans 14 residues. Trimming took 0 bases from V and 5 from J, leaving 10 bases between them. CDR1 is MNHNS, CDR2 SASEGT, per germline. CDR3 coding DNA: TGTGCCAGCAGTGAAGCGTTGGGAGCATATGGCTACACCTTC. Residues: CASSEALGAYGYTF.

The CDR3 protein is CAWSVGGAGYGYTF. The CDR3, as DNA: TGTGCCTGGAGTGTGGGGGGGGCAGGGTATGGCTACACCTTC. V and J are TRBV30 and TRBJ1-2, with a tentative D call TRBD1 (6 bases). Germline V gives CDR1 GTSNPN, CDR2 SVGIG (reference sequence). The CDR3 is made up of 14 amino acids. Trimming removed 0 bases at V and 5 bases at J, with 13 bases between.

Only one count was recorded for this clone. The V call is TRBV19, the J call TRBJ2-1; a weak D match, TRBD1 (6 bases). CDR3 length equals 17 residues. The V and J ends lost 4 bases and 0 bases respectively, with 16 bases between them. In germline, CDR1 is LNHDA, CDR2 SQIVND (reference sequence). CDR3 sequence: CASSTIRTGSSYNEQFF. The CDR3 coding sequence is TGTGCCAGTAGTACGATTCGAACAGGGAGCTCCTACAATGAGCAGTTCTTC.

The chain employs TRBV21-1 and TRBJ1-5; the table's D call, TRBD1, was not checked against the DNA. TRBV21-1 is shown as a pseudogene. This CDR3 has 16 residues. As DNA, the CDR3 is TGTGCCAGCACCCGGACAGACCTTACTAGCAATCAGCCCCAGCATTTT. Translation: CASTRTDLTSNQPQHF.

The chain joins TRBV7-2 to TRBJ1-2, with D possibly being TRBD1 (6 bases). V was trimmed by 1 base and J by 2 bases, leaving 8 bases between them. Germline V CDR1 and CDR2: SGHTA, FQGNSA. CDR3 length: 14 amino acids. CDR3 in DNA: TGTGCCAGCAGCTTAGACAGGGCGAACTATGGCTACACCTTC. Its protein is CASSLDRANYGYTF.

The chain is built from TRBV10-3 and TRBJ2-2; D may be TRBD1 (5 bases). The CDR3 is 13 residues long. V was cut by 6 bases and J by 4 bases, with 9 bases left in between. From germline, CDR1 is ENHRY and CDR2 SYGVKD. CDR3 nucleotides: TGTGCCATCAGGGGGCAGCCCACCGGGGAGCTGTTTTTT. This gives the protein CAIRGQPTGELFF.

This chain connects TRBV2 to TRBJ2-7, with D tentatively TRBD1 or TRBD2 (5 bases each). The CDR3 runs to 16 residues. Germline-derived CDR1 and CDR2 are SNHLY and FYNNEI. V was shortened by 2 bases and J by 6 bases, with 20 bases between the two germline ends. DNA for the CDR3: TGTGCCAGCAGTGAAAATCGGTACCGGGACCATAGCGAGCAGTACTTC. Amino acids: CASSENRYRDHSEQYF.

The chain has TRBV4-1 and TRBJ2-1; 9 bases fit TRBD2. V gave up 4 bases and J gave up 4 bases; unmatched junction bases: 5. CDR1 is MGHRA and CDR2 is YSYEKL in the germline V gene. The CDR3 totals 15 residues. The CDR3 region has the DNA TGCGCCAGCAGCCTAGCGGGAGAAGTGTACAATGAGCAGTTCTTC. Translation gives CASSLAGEVYNEQFF.

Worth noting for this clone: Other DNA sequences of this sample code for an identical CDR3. This CDR3 reads CSVRQQGNTEAFF. For the CDR3, the DNA is TGCAGCGTCCGTCAACAGGGGAACACTGAAGCTTTCTTT. The genes are TRBV29-1 and TRBJ1-1; TRBD1 is a possible D gene (6 bases). Trimming took off 6 bases at V and 1 base at J, with 12 bases between the two ends. Germline CDR1 SQVTM, CDR2 ANQGSEA. The CDR3 loop spans 13 amino acids.

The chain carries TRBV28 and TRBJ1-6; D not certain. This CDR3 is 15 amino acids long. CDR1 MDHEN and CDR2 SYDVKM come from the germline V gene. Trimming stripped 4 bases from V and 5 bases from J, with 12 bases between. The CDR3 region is CASSSTVGDNSPLHF. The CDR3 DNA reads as TGTGCCAGCAGTTCCACCGTAGGAGATAATTCACCCCTCCACTTT.

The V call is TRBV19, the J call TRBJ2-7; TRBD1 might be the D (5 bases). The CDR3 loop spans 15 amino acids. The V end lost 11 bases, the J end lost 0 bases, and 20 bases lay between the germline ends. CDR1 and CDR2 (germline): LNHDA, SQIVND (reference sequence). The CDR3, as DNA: TGTGCCCTCTTTTGTCTGGGCAGGGCCTCCTACGAGCAGTACTTC. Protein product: CALFCLGRASYEQYF.

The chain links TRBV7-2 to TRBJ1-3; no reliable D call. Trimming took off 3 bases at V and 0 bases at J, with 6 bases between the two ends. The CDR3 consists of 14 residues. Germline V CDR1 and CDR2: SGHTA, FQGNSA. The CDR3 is CASSFGTSGNTIYF. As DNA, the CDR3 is TGTGCCAGCAGCTTCGGTACCTCTGGAAACACCATATATTTT.

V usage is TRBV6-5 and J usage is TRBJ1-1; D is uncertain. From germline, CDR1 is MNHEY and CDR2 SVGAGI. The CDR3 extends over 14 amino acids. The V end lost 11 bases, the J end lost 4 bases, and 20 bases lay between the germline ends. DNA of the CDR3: TGTGCCTCTTCCTCCCCTGGTGGCGGCACTGAAGCTTTCTTT. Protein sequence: CASSSPGGGTEAFF.

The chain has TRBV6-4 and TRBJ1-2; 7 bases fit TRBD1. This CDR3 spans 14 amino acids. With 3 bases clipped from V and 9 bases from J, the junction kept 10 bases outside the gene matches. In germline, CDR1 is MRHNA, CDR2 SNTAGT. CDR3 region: CASSETQGSHRYTF. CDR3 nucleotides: TGTGCCAGCAGTGAAACACAGGGGTCTCATCGCTACACCTTC.

The CDR3 loop reads CASGQGASDTQYF. The DNA for the CDR3 is TGTGCCAGCGGACAGGGGGCATCAGATACGCAGTATTTT. V is TRBV6-1 and J is TRBJ2-3; 11 bases agree with TRBD1. Germline V gene data show CDR1 as MNHNS and CDR2 as SASEGT. V dropped 8 bases and J dropped 4; count of bases not matched to a gene: 2. This CDR3 is 13 amino acids long.

Here the CDR3 reads CASKRLAGMDTQYF. CDR3 sequence (DNA): TGTGCCAGTAAGAGGCTAGCGGGAATGGATACGCAGTATTTT. The J gene is TRBJ2-3, the V gene TRBV19, with 9 nucleotides matching TRBD2. V shed 7 bases, J shed 6 bases, and the junction held 8 bases outside the gene matches. This CDR3 is built from 14 residues. The V gene's germline CDR1 is LNHDA and CDR2 SQIVND (reference sequence). Drawing the rest from reference TRBV19 and TRBJ2-3, the complete variable domain is DGGITQSPKYLFRKEGQNVTLSCEQNLNHDAMYWYRQDPGQGLRLIYYSQIVNDFQKGDIAEGYSVSREKKESFPLTVTSAQKNPTAFYLCASKRLAGMDTQYFGPGTRLTVL.

Here the CDR3 reads CASSVRSYEQYF. The CDR3 nucleotides are TGTGCCAGCAGTGTTAGGTCCTACGAGCAGTACTTC. The gene calls are TRBV2 and TRBJ2-7; D is unresolved. The germline gives CDR1 SNHLY, CDR2 FYNNEI. The CDR3 consists of 12 residues. Trimming removed 4 bases at V and 1 base at J, with 5 bases between.

Here the CDR3 DNA reads TGTGCCAGCAGCCCGCAAGGGGAAGCTAACTATGGCTACACCTTC. As protein: CASSPQGEANYGYTF. This chain joins TRBV7-2 and TRBJ1-2; a possible D gene is TRBD1 (5 bases). The V gene lost 5 bases and the J gene lost 0 bases, with 13 bases spanning the gap. The germline V gene has CDR1 SGHTA and CDR2 FQGNSA. This CDR3 has 15 amino acids.

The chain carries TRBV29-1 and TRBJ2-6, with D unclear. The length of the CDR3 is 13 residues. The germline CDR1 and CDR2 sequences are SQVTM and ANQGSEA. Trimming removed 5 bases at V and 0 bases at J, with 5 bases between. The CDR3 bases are TGCAGCGTTATGGGCTCTGGGGCCAACGTCCTGACTTTC. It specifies CSVMGSGANVLTF.

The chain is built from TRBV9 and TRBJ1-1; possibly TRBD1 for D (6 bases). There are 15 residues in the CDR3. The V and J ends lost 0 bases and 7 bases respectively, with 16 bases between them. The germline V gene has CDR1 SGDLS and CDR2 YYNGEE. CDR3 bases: TGTGCCAGCAGCGTAGGGGCTACAGGGTTAAATGAAGCTTTCTTT. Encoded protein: CASSVGATGLNEAFF.

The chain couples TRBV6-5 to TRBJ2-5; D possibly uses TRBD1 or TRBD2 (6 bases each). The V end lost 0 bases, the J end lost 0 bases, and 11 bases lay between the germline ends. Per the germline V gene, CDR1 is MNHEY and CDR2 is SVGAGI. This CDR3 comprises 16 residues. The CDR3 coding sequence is TGTGCCAGCAGTTACTCGAGAGGGGGGTACCAAGAGACCCAGTACTTC. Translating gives CASSYSRGGYQETQYF.

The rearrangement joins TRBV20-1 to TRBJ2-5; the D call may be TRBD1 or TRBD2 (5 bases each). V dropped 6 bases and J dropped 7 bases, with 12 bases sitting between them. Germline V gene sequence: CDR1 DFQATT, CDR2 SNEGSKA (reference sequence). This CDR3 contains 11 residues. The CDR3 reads CSATGARTQYF. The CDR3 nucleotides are TGCAGTGCCACCGGGGCCAGGACCCAGTACTTC.

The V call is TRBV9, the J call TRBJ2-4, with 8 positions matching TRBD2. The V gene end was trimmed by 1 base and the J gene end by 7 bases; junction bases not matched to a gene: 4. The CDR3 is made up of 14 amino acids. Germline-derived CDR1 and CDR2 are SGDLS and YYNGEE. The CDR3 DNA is TGTGCCAGCAGCGTATCGGGGGGGCCGAACATTCAGTACTTC. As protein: CASSVSGGPNIQYF.